The 8 T cell receptor beta chains below all came from one sample that was sequenced in a study of CD8 T cells in ankylosing spondylitis. MiXCR, run by TCRdb on the 5' RACE reads, gives a single entry per CDR3 protein. Of 300,000 to 400,000 distinct CDR3 sequences listed, around 15% are singletons. The sequenced sample was blood, either unsorted or a sorted T cell fraction (not recorded which). The receptors were gathered from a male donor with ankylosing spondylitis or in good health (not recorded which).

The chain employs TRBV11-2 and TRBJ2-1, with 9 nucleotides matching TRBD2. CDR1 and CDR2 from the germline V gene are SGHAT and FQNNGV. This CDR3 comprises 16 residues. With 1 base clipped from V and 7 bases from J, the junction kept 8 bases outside the gene matches. CDR3 residues: CASSLGLAGLENEQFF. DNA of the CDR3: TGTGCCAGCAGCTTAGGTCTAGCGGGACTGGAAAATGAGCAGTTCTTC.

This clonotype was counted a few times. This chain links TRBV27 with TRBJ1-2, with D maybe TRBD1 (6 bases). With 6 bases removed from V and 0 bases from J, the gap between germline ends came to 11 bases. The CDR3 totals 14 residues. The germline V gene encodes CDR1 MNHEY and CDR2 SMNVEV (reference sequence). CDR3 residues: CASRPTGTNYGYTF. CDR3 DNA: TGTGCCAGCAGACCGACAGGAACTAACTATGGCTACACCTTC.

The chain has TRBV27 and TRBJ2-3; no reliable D call. Per the germline V gene, CDR1 is MNHEY and CDR2 is SMNVEV (reference sequence). CDR3 size: 10 residues. CDR3 DNA: TGTGCAGTCGGCACAGATACGCAGTATTTT. As protein: CAVGTDTQYF.

The chain has TRBV3-1 and TRBJ1-6, with D tentatively TRBD1 (6 bases). In germline, CDR1 is LGHDT, CDR2 YNNKEL (reference sequence). The CDR3 spans 14 residues. The germline V and J ends were trimmed by 5 bases and 10 bases, with 15 bases remaining between them. CDR3 coding DNA: TGTGCCAGCAGCTCTCAGGGGTGGCGGTCACCCCTCCACTTT. It translates to CASSSQGWRSPLHF.

This clonotype appeared a few times. The chain joins TRBV15 to TRBJ1-1, with D maybe TRBD1 (5 bases). The CDR3 is 15 amino acids. Germline CDR1 reads LNHNV; CDR2 reads YYDKDF (reference sequence). V dropped 0 bases and J dropped 7 bases, with 15 bases sitting between them. CDR3 coding DNA: TGTGCCACCAGCAGAGATCGGATAGGGGCTGGTGAAGCTTTCTTT. Translation: CATSRDRIGAGEAFF.

This clonotype occurred many times. The gene calls are TRBV7-9 and TRBJ1-2, with D tentatively TRBD1 (5 bases). The germline V and J ends were trimmed by 3 bases and 6 bases, with 14 bases remaining between them. The CDR3 contains 14 residues. Germline V gene sequence: CDR1 SEHNR, CDR2 FQNEAQ (reference sequence). The CDR3 sequence: CASSLRASGHGYTF. The DNA of the CDR3 is TGTGCCAGCAGCTTGAGGGCCTCAGGGCATGGCTACACCTTC.

As concerns this clonotype: Germline is not matched at one junction end, which may reflect a read error. V gene TRBV4-2 combines with J gene TRBJ2-1; 7 bases map to TRBD2. Germline V lookup: CDR1 LGHNA, CDR2 YNFKEQ. The CDR3 is made up of 16 amino acids. CDR3 residues: CASSQRGLAVYNEQIF. As DNA, the CDR3 is TGTGCCAGCAGCCAAAGAGGTCTAGCGGTGTACAATGAGCAGATCTTC.

The chain combines TRBV24-1 with TRBJ2-5; no firm D call. CDR1 KGHDR and CDR2 SFDVKD come from the germline V gene. Trimming took off 7 bases at V and 5 bases at J, with 13 bases between the two ends. CDR3 length: 13 residues. For the CDR3, the DNA is TGTGCCACCAGGGATAGCAATACGGAGACCCAGTACTTC. This gives the protein CATRDSNTETQYF.